This record concerns one T cell receptor (beta chain) sequence. Its antigen specificity is not known. The record has no base qualities; no much larger clone is one base away. The cysteine opens and the phenylalanine closes a CDR3 of 16 amino acids. Only CDR3 DNA is held: 48 bases, read in frame from base 1. V sheds 6 bases and J sheds 1 base, leaving 18 bases between their ends. CDR1 LNHDA and CDR2 SQIVND are derived from the germline V gene (reference sequence). The source of the sample is a study of blood T cells in healthy people across ages (dated by TCRdb to between 2015 and 2017). With respect to the entire study: In model experiments, template switching captured roughly one uniquely barcoded TCR beta cDNA molecule for every two T cells. Four age groups were formed from the donors: young (average 16 years), middle-aged (around 39), aged (approximately 60) and long-lived (less than 85). To track age-related changes in TCR beta repertoire diversity, the study relied on deep sequencing normalized with unique cDNA molecular identifiers. For two donors (one aged 18 to 30 and one aged 80 or older), the study analyzed two additional independent replicas of 1 million unique cDNA reads from the same blood draw. To avoid experimental bias, donors of different ages were distributed randomly across sequencing lanes. General study outcomes and caveats: Observed TCR beta diversity per million T cells fell roughly linearly with age, and a significant reduction was already apparent by age roughly 41. The long-lived group showed more naive CD4+ T cells, fewer expanded clones and increased TCR diversity than the aged group, suggesting age selection. Because donor CMV infection status was unknown, age-related changes in expanded clonotypes were potentially confounded. Observed TCR beta diversity correlated strongly with the percentage of naive T cells measured by flow cytometry. Since profiling was done on bulk unsorted PBMCs, naive and antigen-experienced compartments could not be conclusively compared. Estimates of total diversity based on one million sequenced T cells were considered lower bounds and underestimates.

Donors were a few dozen systemically healthy Caucasian individuals from Russia aged 6 to 90 years. Each donor gave about 9.2 milliliters of peripheral blood, drawn into EDTA-treated Vacutainer tubes. Ficoll-Paque density-gradient centrifugation was used to isolate PBMCs, with at least 6 million per sample. Trizol reagent was used to extract total RNA from PBMCs, with at least 5.5 micrograms per sample. For every donor, flow cytometry on a PBMC aliquot measured the percentage of naive CD45RAhigh/CD27high T cells. The library was built by means of 5' RACE. The sequencing machine was an Illumina HiSeq 2500. A second PCR of roughly 6 to 11 cycles was run with a J-beta primer mix and a sample-barcoded 5' primer. Each TCR beta cDNA molecule received a unique molecular identifier from a template-switch 5' adaptor carrying 12 random nucleotides. At least 3 million CDR3-containing paired-end reads were obtained from each sample. All of the RNA was converted into first-strand cDNA using the Mint cDNA synthesis kit, with a TRBC-specific oligonucleotide serving as the primer. All cDNA was treated with uracil-DNA glycosylase and then went through a first 18-cycle PCR with the universal primers M1SS and BC2_uni_R. In the paper's pipeline: Each sample was normalized by randomly selecting 1 million high-quality reads, each carrying a distinct molecular identifier. Reads with shared molecular identifiers were discarded instead of being binned into consensus sequences. MiTCR, run with a Q25 quality threshold and the strictest error-elimination algorithm, handled CDR3 identification, clonotype clustering and error correction. Lower-bound total TCR beta diversity was estimated with a nonparametric unseen species model using Euler transformation. TCRdb applied fastp at Q25 and MiXCR to the public reads, then kept only in-frame beta chains. Merged by CDR3 protein, the rows form single entries marked with the most common genes and DNA. None of the V and J calls come from the authors' own analysis; TCRdb made them. In all, the sample holds under 1,000,000 distinct CDR3 sequences, and 35% to 50% of those were seen once. The ten largest clones represent about a sixth of the sample.

This TCR came from an elderly man in good health. The sequencing input was blood. The sequence is built from TRBV19 and TRBJ2-5; the D segment could be TRBD2, given 6 matching bases. The CDR3 sequence is CASRSAHSGGQETQYF. In nucleotide form, the sequence is TGTGCCAGTAGATCCGCTCATTCCGGGGGCCAAGAGACCCAGTACTTC. The CDR3, completed at both ends by the reference TRBV19 and TRBJ2-5 genes, gives the full variable domain DGGITQSPKYLFRKEGQNVTLSCEQNLNHDAMYWYRQDPGQGLRLIYYSQIVNDFQKGDIAEGYSVSREKKESFPLTVTSAQKNPTAFYLCASRSAHSGGQETQYFGPGTRLLVL.